Detailed here is one TCR beta chain. V was trimmed by 6 bases and J by 0 bases, leaving 12 bases between them. Germline V gene data show CDR1 as LNHDA and CDR2 as SQIVND (reference sequence). This CDR3 has 14 amino acids. The sample originates from a study of blood T cell repertoires in COVID-19. Some clones are missing from TCRdb's copy, which holds only in-frame ones; the method was immunoSEQ multiplex PCR. The sample has 150,000 to 200,000 clones; just over 85% are singletons. Participants, roughly 18 to 89 years old, spanned approximately 26 US areas. Sample: PBMCs or T cells enriched from blood (not recorded which). The sequence was obtained from a woman aged 18-30 years who had recovered from COVID-19. The chain combines TRBV19 with TRBJ2-7, with D unclear. The CDR3 sequence is CASSFRHSSYEQYF. In nucleotides, the CDR3 is TGTGCCAGTAGCTTCAGGCACAGCTCCTACGAGCAGTACTTC.